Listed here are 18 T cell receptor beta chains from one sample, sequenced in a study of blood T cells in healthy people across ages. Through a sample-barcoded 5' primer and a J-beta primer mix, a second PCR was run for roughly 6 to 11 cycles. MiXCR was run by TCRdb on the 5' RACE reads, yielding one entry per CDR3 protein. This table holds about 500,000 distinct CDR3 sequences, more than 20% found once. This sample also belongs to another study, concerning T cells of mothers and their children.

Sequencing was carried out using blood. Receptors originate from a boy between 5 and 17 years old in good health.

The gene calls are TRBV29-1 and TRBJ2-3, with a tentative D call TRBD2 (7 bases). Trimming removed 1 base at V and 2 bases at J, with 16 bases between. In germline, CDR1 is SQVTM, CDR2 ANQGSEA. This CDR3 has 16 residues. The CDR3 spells CSVEAVTGGNTDTQYF. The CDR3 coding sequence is TGCAGCGTTGAAGCCGTGACGGGGGGCAACACAGATACGCAGTATTTT.

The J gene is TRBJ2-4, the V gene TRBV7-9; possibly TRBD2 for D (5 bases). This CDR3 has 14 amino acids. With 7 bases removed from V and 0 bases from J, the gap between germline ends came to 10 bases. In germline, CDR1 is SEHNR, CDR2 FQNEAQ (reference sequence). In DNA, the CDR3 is TGTGCCAGCACCGGCGCGGGAGCCAAAAACATTCAGTACTTC. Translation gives CASTGAGAKNIQYF.

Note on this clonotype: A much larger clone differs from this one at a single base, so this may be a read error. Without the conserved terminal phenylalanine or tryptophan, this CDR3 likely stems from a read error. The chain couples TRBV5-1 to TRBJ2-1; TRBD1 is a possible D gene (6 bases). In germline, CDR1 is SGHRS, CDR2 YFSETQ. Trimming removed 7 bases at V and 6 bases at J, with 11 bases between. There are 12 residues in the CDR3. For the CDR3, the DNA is TGCGCCAGCTACAAACAGGGCAATGAGCAGTTCTCC. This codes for CASYKQGNEQFS.

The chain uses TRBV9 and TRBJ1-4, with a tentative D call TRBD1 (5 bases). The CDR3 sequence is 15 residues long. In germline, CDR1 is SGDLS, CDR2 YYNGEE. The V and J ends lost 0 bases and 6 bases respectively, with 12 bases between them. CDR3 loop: CASSVGKGMDEKLFF. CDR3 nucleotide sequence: TGTGCCAGCAGCGTAGGGAAGGGGATGGATGAAAAACTGTTTTTT.

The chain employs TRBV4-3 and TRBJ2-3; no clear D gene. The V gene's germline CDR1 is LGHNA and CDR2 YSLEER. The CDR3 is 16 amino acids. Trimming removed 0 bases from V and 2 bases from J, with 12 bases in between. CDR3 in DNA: TGCGCCAGCAGCCAAGATCGGGCTCATTTCACAGATACGCAGTATTTT. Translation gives CASSQDRAHFTDTQYF.

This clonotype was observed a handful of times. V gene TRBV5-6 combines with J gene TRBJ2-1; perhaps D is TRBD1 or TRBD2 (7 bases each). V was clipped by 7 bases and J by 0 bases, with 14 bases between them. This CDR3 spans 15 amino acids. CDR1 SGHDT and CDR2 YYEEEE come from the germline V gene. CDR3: CASSRGTASYNEQFF. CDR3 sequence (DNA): TGTGCCAGCTCGCGGGGGACAGCCTCCTACAATGAGCAGTTCTTC.

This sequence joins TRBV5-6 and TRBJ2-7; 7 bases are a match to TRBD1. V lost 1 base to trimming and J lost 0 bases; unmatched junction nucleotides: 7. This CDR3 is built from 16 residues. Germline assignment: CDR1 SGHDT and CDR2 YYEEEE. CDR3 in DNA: TGTGCCAGCAGCTTGCGACAGGGACGTTTCTCCTACGAGCAGTACTTC. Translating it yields CASSLRQGRFSYEQYF.

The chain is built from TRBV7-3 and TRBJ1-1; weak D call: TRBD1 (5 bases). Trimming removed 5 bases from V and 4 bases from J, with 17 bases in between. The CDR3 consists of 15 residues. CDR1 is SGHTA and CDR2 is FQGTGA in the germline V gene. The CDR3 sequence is CASSPGSTDATEAFF. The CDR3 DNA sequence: TGTGCCAGCAGCCCAGGGTCGACAGACGCCACTGAAGCTTTCTTT. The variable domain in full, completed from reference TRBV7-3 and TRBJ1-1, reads GAGVSQTPSNKVTEKGKYVELRCDPISGHTALYWYRQSLGQGPEFLIYFQGTGAADDSGLPNDRFFAVRPEGSVSTLKIQRTERGDSAVYLCASSPGSTDATEAFFGQGTRLTVV.

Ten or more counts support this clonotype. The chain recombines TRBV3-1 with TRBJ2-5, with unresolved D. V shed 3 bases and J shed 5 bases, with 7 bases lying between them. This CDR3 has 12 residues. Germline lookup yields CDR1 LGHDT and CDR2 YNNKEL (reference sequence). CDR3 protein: CASSQVKETQYF. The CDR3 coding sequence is TGTGCCAGCAGCCAGGTTAAGGAGACCCAGTACTTC.

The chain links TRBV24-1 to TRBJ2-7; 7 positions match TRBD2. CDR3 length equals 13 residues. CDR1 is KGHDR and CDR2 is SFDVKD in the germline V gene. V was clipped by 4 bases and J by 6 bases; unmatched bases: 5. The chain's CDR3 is CATSDWTRTEQYF. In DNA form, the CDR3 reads TGTGCCACCAGTGACTGGACTAGAACCGAGCAGTACTTC.

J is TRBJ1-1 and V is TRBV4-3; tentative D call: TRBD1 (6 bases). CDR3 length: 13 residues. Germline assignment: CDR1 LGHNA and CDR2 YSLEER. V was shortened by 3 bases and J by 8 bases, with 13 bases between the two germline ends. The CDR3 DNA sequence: TGCGCCAGCAGCCATACAGGGAGGACCGAAGCTTTCTTT. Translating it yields CASSHTGRTEAFF.

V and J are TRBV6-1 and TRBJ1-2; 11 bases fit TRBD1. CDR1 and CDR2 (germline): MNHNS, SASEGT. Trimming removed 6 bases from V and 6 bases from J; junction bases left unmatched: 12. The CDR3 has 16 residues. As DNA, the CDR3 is TGTGCCAGCAGGGACGGACAGGGGGCGCTTGGTGATGGCTACACCTTC. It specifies CASRDGQGALGDGYTF.

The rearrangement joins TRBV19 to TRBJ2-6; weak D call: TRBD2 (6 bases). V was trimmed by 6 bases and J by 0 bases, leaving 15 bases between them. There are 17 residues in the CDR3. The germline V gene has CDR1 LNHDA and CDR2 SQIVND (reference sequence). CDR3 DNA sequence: TGTGCCAGTAGACGGGACGCCGGGAGCTCTGGGGCCAACGTCCTGACTTTC. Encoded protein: CASRRDAGSSGANVLTF.

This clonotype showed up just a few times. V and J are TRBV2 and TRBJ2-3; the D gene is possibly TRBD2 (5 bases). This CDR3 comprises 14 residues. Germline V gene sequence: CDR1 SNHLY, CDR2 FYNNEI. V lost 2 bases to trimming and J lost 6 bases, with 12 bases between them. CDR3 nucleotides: TGTGCCAGCAGTGAAATCTCCACGGGGGATACGCAGTATTTT. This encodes CASSEISTGDTQYF.

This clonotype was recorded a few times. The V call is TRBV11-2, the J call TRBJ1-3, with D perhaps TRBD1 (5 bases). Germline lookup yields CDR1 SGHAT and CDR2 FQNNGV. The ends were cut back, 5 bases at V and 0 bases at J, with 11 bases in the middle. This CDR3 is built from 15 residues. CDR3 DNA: TGTGCCAGCAGCCCGGGACGGACCTCTGGAAACACCATATATTTT. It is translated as CASSPGRTSGNTIYF.

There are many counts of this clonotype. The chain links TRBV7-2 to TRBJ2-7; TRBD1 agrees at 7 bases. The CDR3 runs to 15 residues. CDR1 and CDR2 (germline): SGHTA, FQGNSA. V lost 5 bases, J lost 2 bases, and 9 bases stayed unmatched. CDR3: CASSPTRDRTYEQYF. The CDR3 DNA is TGTGCCAGCAGCCCTACTCGGGACAGAACCTACGAGCAGTACTTC.

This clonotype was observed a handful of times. The CDR3 protein is CASSYSNDEQYF. The CDR3 nucleotides read TGTGCCAGCAGTTACTCTAACGACGAGCAGTACTTC. The chain has TRBV6-2 or TRBV6-3 and TRBJ2-5; D call uncertain. The J call may be wrong; the DNA end is better matched by TRBJ2-7. The CDR3 sequence is 12 residues long. The germline V gene has CDR1 MNHEY and CDR2 SVGEGT.

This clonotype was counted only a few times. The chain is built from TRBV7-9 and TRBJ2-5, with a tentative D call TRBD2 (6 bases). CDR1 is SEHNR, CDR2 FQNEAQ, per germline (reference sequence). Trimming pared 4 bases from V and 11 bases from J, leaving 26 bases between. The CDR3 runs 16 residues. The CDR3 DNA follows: TGTGCCAGCAGCTGGAATTCAGGCGTGAGCGGAGGGGAGCAGTACTTC. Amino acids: CASSWNSGVSGGEQYF. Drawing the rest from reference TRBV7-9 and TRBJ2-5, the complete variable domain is DTGVSQNPRHKITKRGQNVTFRCDPISEHNRLYWYRQTLGQGPEFLTYFQNEAQLEKSRLLSDRFSAERPKGSFSTLEIQRTEQGDSAMYLCASSWNSGVSGGEQYFGPGTRLLVL.